This TCR beta chain appears in the sequencing data of a study of identical twins' blood T cells. Overall study findings and caveats: Twin similarity might stem from environmental factors, not only genetics.

V lost 5 bases to trimming and J lost 4 bases, with 11 bases between them. The V gene's germline CDR1 is SGDLS and CDR2 YYNGEE. CDR3 size: 13 residues. A previously described protocol, modified, built RNA-based TCR cDNA libraries. Original processing notes: Each donor had about 85,000 to nearly 500,000 clonotypes. Using its own MiXCR run on the 5' RACE reads, TCRdb lists one record per CDR3 protein. The V and J calls, along with clone size, are taken from TCRdb and not from the paper's own processing. The top ten hold 6% to 7% of the sample, which has 350,000 to 400,000 distinct CDR3 sequences, about 28% seen once. As for this clonotype: Its matching antigen is unknown.

The specimen was PBMCs. The gene calls are TRBV9 and TRBJ2-3; perhaps TRBD1 as D (7 bases). The sequence derives from a woman between 18 and 55 years old in good health. The CDR3, as DNA: TGTGCCAGCAGGGCAGGGGGGTCAGATACGCAGTATTTT. This sequence encodes CASRAGGSDTQYF.